This TCR beta chain comes out of a study of Tregs in tolerant kidney transplant recipients. Mixed chimerism was transient after nonmyeloablative marrow transplants from related graft donors. Unstimulated regulatory T cells (CD4+CD25+CD127-), CD4+CD25- non-regulatory cells, CD4 and CD8 cells were FACS-sorted from thawed PBMCs. Clones were read by immunoSEQ multiplex PCR, and TCRdb kept only the in-frame ones, dropping some. The sample contains 50,000 to 65,000 clones, about 90% of which appear only once. This sample comprised CD4+ T cells from blood (PBMCs), obtained 6 months after the transplant. The origin of this receptor is a human patient who received a combined kidney and bone marrow transplant. Some of the T cells may derive from the graft donor.

Here the CDR3 DNA reads TGTGCCAGTAGTATAGCGGACAGGATCACCGGGGAGCTGTTTTTT. Its protein product is CASSIADRITGELFF. V usage is TRBV19 and J usage is TRBJ2-2; 7 nucleotides line up with TRBD1. The V gene end was trimmed by 1 base and the J gene end by 4 bases; junction bases not matched to a gene: 3. Germline CDR1 and CDR2: LNHDA and SQIVND (reference sequence). The CDR3 length is 15 residues.